Below are 9 T cell receptor beta chains sequenced from a single sample in a study of T cells in Graves' hyperthyroidism and ophthalmopathy. Amplified regions were TCR beta CDR3 sequences from RNA transcripts. Using the HTBI primer set, a first-round RT-PCR was run on the TCR CDR3. A single record per CDR3 protein comes from TCRdb applying MiXCR to the multiplex PCR reads. The sample has 550,000 to 800,000 distinct CDR3 sequences; 17% are singletons. Sequenced: blood. The origin of the receptors is a man between 45 and 60 years old with Graves' hyperthyroidism.

The chain is built from TRBV9 and TRBJ2-7, with D possibly being TRBD2 (5 bases). CDR1 and CDR2 (germline): SGDLS, YYNGEE. This CDR3 has 13 residues. The germline V and J ends were trimmed by 0 bases and 4 bases, with 8 bases remaining between them. The CDR3 region is CASSVDEGYEQYF. In nucleotides, the CDR3 is TGTGCCAGCAGCGTAGACGAGGGATACGAGCAGTACTTC.

This clonotype was seen ten or more times. In DNA form, the CDR3 reads TGTGCCACCAGTGATTTTGAACAAGAGACCCAGTACTTC. This translates into CATSDFEQETQYF. V gene TRBV24-1 combines with J gene TRBJ2-5; the D is unclear. Trimming removed 1 base from V and 2 bases from J, with 4 bases in between. The CDR3 extends over 13 amino acids. Germline V gene data show CDR1 as KGHDR and CDR2 as SFDVKD.

At least ten counts were recorded for this clonotype. The CDR3 loop reads CASTFLPGQGNTEAFF. The CDR3 coding sequence is TGTGCCAGCACCTTCCTCCCGGGACAGGGGAACACTGAAGCTTTCTTT. The V gene is TRBV28, the J gene TRBJ1-1, with 9 bases identical to TRBD1. Germline lookup yields CDR1 MDHEN and CDR2 SYDVKM. The CDR3 covers 16 residues. Trimming removed 7 bases from V and 1 base from J; junction bases left unmatched: 10.

This clonotype has ten or more counts. This sequence joins TRBV15 and TRBJ1-2; D is undetermined. The length of the CDR3 is 12 residues. V lost 4 bases and J 7 bases, leaving 10 bases between the germline ends. Germline values: CDR1 LNHNV, CDR2 YYDKDF (reference sequence). DNA for the CDR3: TGTGCCACCAGCAAGGGAAACGTTGGCTACACCTTC. Translating it yields CATSKGNVGYTF.

This clonotype has a count of ten or more. The chain is built from TRBV5-1 and TRBJ1-4; 9 bases are a match to TRBD1. The CDR3 length is 14 residues. The germline V gene encodes CDR1 SGHRS and CDR2 YFSETQ. J was trimmed by 5 bases and V by 4 bases; bases with no gene match: 3. The CDR3 protein is CASSVDRGNEKLFF. The CDR3 DNA reads TGCGCCAGCAGCGTGGACAGGGGAAATGAAAAACTGTTTTTT.

This clonotype has only a few counts. The CDR3 nucleotides read TGTGCCAGCAGCCGGCGGACAGGGGGTCAGGAGACCCAGTACTTC. Encoded protein: CASSRRTGGQETQYF. V and J are TRBV7-6 and TRBJ2-5, with 10 bases lining up with TRBD1. V trimming: 5 bases; J trimming: 5 bases; junction bases outside the gene matches: 8. The CDR3 has 15 residues. Germline V gene data show CDR1 as SGHVS and CDR2 as FNYEAQ. The full variable domain, rest sourced from reference TRBV7-6 and TRBJ2-5, is GAGVSQSPRYKVTKRGQDVALRCDPISGHVSLYWYRQALGQGPEFLTYFNYEAQQDKSGLPNDRFSAERPEGSISTLTIQRTEQRDSAMYRCASSRRTGGQETQYFGPGTRLLVL.

This clonotype appeared many times. The chain is built from TRBV2 and TRBJ2-3, with D maybe TRBD2 (6 bases). Germline values: CDR1 SNHLY, CDR2 FYNNEI. The CDR3 contains 13 residues. The V end lost 8 bases, the J end lost 2 bases, and 11 bases lay between the germline ends. CDR3 DNA sequence: TGTGCCAGCCGGGACTCATTCACAGATACGCAGTATTTT. It encodes CASRDSFTDTQYF.

The V gene is TRBV6-1, the J gene TRBJ2-1; 7 bases fit TRBD2. CDR1 MNHNS and CDR2 SASEGT come from the germline V gene. The trim removed 0 bases at V and 3 bases at J, leaving 2 bases unmatched. This CDR3 spans 15 amino acids. The CDR3 sequence is CASSEALAFYNEQFF. CDR3 bases: TGTGCCAGCAGTGAAGCACTAGCGTTCTACAATGAGCAGTTCTTC.

This clonotype has a count of ten or more. The chain combines TRBV19 with TRBJ1-5; 11 positions match TRBD1. This CDR3 region has 15 residues. V trimming: 3 bases; J trimming: 4 bases; junction bases outside the gene matches: 2. In germline, CDR1 is LNHDA, CDR2 SQIVND (reference sequence). The CDR3 coding sequence is TGTGCCAGTAGTATTGGACAGGGGGCAAATCAGCCCCAGCATTTT. This gives the protein CASSIGQGANQPQHF.